This entry lists 27 T cell receptor beta chains sequenced from one sample in a study of cytomegalovirus exposure and HLA in healthy donors. Researchers ran the PCR with 60 Vbeta and 13 Jbeta primers. Produced via immunoSEQ multiplex PCR; TCRdb's table is partial and in-frame only. The repertoire has about 150,000 clones, approximately 72% of them found once; the top ten carry over 2.5%. The sample consisted of PBMCs. Receptor source: a man aged 18 to 29 in good health and CMV-seronegative.

This chain links TRBV7-9 with TRBJ2-7; D gene uncertain. V shed 4 bases and J shed 7 bases, with 8 bases lying between them. The CDR3 has 11 amino acids. Germline V gene sequence: CDR1 SEHNR, CDR2 FQNEAQ (reference sequence). CDR3 in amino acids: CASSSSPEQYF. DNA of the CDR3: TGTGCCAGCAGCTCCTCCCCGGAGCAGTACTTC.

The rearrangement links TRBV7-9 to TRBJ1-2, with a possible D match to TRBD1 (6 bases). This CDR3 comprises 16 residues. CDR1 SEHNR and CDR2 FQNEAQ come from the germline V gene (reference sequence). With 3 bases removed from V and 0 bases from J, the gap between germline ends came to 14 bases. The CDR3 here is CASSFLLDSTNYGYTF. CDR3 nucleotide sequence: TGTGCCAGCAGCTTTTTGTTGGACAGCACTAACTATGGCTACACCTTC. The whole variable domain, filled in from reference TRBV7-9 and TRBJ1-2, reads DTGVSQNPRHKITKRGQNVTFRCDPISEHNRLYWYRQTLGQGPEFLTYFQNEAQLEKSRLLSDRFSAERPKGSFSTLEIQRTEQGDSAMYLCASSFLLDSTNYGYTFGSGTRLTVV.

The CDR3 loop is CASSEALSSQPQHF. CDR3 nucleotide sequence: TGTGCCAGCAGTGAAGCGCTGAGTAGTCAGCCCCAGCATTTT. The V call is TRBV2, the J call TRBJ1-5; no clear D gene. The CDR3 sequence is 14 residues long. Per germline, CDR1 SNHLY and CDR2 FYNNEI. V lost 0 bases, J lost 6 bases, and 9 bases lay in between.

The V call is TRBV27, the J call TRBJ1-6; 7 bases match TRBD1. The CDR3 loop spans 17 amino acids. Germline loops: CDR1 MNHEY, CDR2 SMNVEV (reference sequence). After removal of 4 bases from V and 6 bases from J, the junction contained 12 bases not matched to a gene. Here the CDR3 reads CASSSIDRARSNSPLHF. The CDR3 nucleotides read TGTGCCAGCAGTTCAATTGACAGGGCACGGAGTAATTCACCCCTCCACTTT.

V and J are TRBV27 and TRBJ2-6; D is ambiguous. V was trimmed by 0 bases and J by 4 bases, leaving 4 bases between them. CDR1 and CDR2 (germline): MNHEY, SMNVEV (reference sequence). This CDR3 is 14 amino acids long. The CDR3 sequence: CASSLSRGANVLTF. CDR3 coding DNA: TGTGCCAGCAGTTTATCGCGGGGGGCCAACGTCCTGACTTTC.

This clone was counted only a few times. The chain has TRBV6-1 and TRBJ2-2; 7 nucleotides align to TRBD2. Germline-derived CDR1 and CDR2 are MNHNS and SASEGT. V dropped 2 bases and J dropped 3; count of bases not matched to a gene: 3. This CDR3 is 15 amino acids long. The CDR3 loop reads CASSEPGRDTGELFF. CDR3 sequence (DNA): TGTGCCAGCAGTGAACCTGGGAGGGACACCGGGGAGCTGTTTTTT.

V is TRBV27 and J is TRBJ2-3; D might be TRBD1 (6 bases). V was cut by 4 bases and J by 2 bases, with 13 bases left in between. Germline V gives CDR1 MNHEY, CDR2 SMNVEV (reference sequence). This CDR3 spans 15 amino acids. The CDR3 here is CASSYSDSFTDTQYF. CDR3 bases: TGTGCCAGCAGTTATTCGGACAGTTTCACAGATACGCAGTATTTT.

The chain carries TRBV23-1 and TRBJ1-1, with TRBD1 matching over 9 bases. TRBV23-1 is labeled an ORF, and its function is uncertain. The CDR3 is 16 amino acids. V was pared by 4 bases and J by 7 bases, with 13 bases of the junction left unmatched. The CDR3 nucleotides are TGCGCCAGCAGTCTCTACGCGGACAGGGGAGCGAGTGAAGCTTTCTTT. This codes for CASSLYADRGASEAFF.

The V and J genes are TRBV10-3 and TRBJ2-1, with a possible D match to TRBD1 (5 bases). The length of the CDR3 is 13 residues. Trimming took 5 bases from V and 8 from J, leaving 13 bases between them. Germline CDR1 reads ENHRY; CDR2 reads SYGVKD. As DNA, the CDR3 is TGTGCCATCAGTAGACTGCAGGGCGATGAGCAGTTCTTC. It translates to CAISRLQGDEQFF.

The chain carries TRBV13 and TRBJ2-4, with 9 bases identical to TRBD1. Unmatched junction bases numbered 7, after V lost 4 bases and J lost 6 bases. CDR1 is PRHDT and CDR2 is FYEKMQ in the germline V gene (reference sequence). The CDR3 length is 15 residues. CDR3 protein: CASSSYWTGVNIQYF. CDR3 DNA: TGTGCCAGCAGCTCCTATTGGACAGGGGTAAACATTCAGTACTTC.

The rearrangement uses TRBV9 and TRBJ1-2, with TRBD1 as a possible D gene (6 bases). Germline values: CDR1 SGDLS, CDR2 YYNGEE. CDR3 length: 16 amino acids. With 0 bases removed from V and 3 bases from J, the gap between germline ends came to 15 bases. The CDR3 DNA reads as TGTGCCAGCAGCGTAGCGGCAGGGGTAATCGACTATGGCTACACCTTC. It codes for CASSVAAGVIDYGYTF. Based on the CDR3 plus reference TRBV9 and TRBJ1-2, the full variable domain is DSGVTQTPKHLITATGQRVTLRCSPRSGDLSVYWYQQSLDQGLQFLIQYYNGEERAKGNILERFSAQQFPDLHSELNLSSLELGDSALYFCASSVAAGVIDYGYTFGSGTRLTVV.

The chain combines TRBV13 with TRBJ2-5; 11 bases align to TRBD2. V lost 0 bases and J lost 5; bases outside the gene matches: 8. Germline-derived CDR1 and CDR2 are PRHDT and FYEKMQ (reference sequence). This CDR3 has 17 amino acids. This CDR3 reads CASSLGGSGGARETQYF. In DNA form, the CDR3 reads TGTGCCAGCAGCTTAGGCGGTAGCGGGGGGGCCAGGGAGACCCAGTACTTC.

The chain employs TRBV6-5 and TRBJ1-1; the D gene is possibly TRBD1 (6 bases). Germline values: CDR1 MNHEY, CDR2 SVGAGI. V was shortened by 6 bases and J by 4 bases, with 12 bases between the two germline ends. The CDR3 has 13 residues. The CDR3 loop is CASRNTGSTEAFF. DNA of the CDR3: TGTGCCAGCAGAAACACAGGGAGCACTGAAGCTTTCTTT.

The chain joins TRBV9 to TRBJ1-4; D unresolved. The V and J ends lost 0 bases and 8 bases respectively, with 8 bases between them. The CDR3 sequence is 13 residues long. Germline V CDR1 and CDR2: SGDLS, YYNGEE. The CDR3 bases are TGTGCCAGCAGCGTAGCTACGGAGGAAAAACTGTTTTTT. Translated, it gives CASSVATEEKLFF. The full variable domain, in which reference TRBV9 and TRBJ1-4 provide the parts outside the CDR3, is DSGVTQTPKHLITATGQRVTLRCSPRSGDLSVYWYQQSLDQGLQFLIQYYNGEERAKGNILERFSAQQFPDLHSELNLSSLELGDSALYFCASSVATEEKLFFGSGTQLSVL.

This chain connects TRBV30 to TRBJ1-6; 9 bases are shared with TRBD1. The CDR3 covers 14 residues. Germline CDR1 and CDR2: GTSNPN and SVGIG (reference sequence). Trimming removed 2 bases from V and 7 bases from J; junction bases left unmatched: 3. CDR3 loop: CAWSKGQGNSPLHF. The DNA for the CDR3 is TGTGCCTGGAGTAAGGGACAGGGAAATTCACCCCTCCACTTT.

In its sample, this clone was seen once. The rearrangement uses TRBV5-1 and TRBJ1-2, with TRBD1 identical over 7 bases. The CDR3 covers 14 residues. Germline CDR1 reads SGHRS; CDR2 reads YFSETQ. V was clipped by 4 bases and J by 2 bases; unmatched bases: 5. The CDR3 nucleotides are TGCGCCAGCAGCACCACGACAGGGAACTATGGCTACACCTTC. Protein product: CASSTTTGNYGYTF. The full variable domain, its missing parts supplied by reference TRBV5-1 and TRBJ1-2, is KAGVTQTPRYLIKTRGQQVTLSCSPISGHRSVSWYQQTPGQGLQFLFEYFSETQRNKGNFPGRFSGRQFSNSRSEMNVSTLELGDSALYLCASSTTTGNYGYTFGSGTRLTVV.

V gene TRBV7-9 combines with J gene TRBJ1-3; D unclear. Germline loops: CDR1 SEHNR, CDR2 FQNEAQ (reference sequence). CDR3 length: 14 residues. V dropped 4 bases and J dropped 0 bases, with 7 bases sitting between them. CDR3 sequence (DNA): TGTGCCAGCAGCTCGGGTTACTCTGGAAACACCATATATTTT. Translation gives CASSSGYSGNTIYF.

The chain recombines TRBV18 with TRBJ1-5; 10 bases match TRBD1. Germline trimming cut 6 bases from V and 7 bases from J; bases unmatched to any gene: 12. The CDR3 is 16 residues long. CDR1 is KGHSH, CDR2 LQKENI, per germline. Here the CDR3 reads CASSPSTGGGGQPQHF. In DNA, the CDR3 is TGTGCCAGCTCGCCTTCGACAGGGGGCGGTGGCCAGCCCCAGCATTTT. Supplemented by reference TRBV18 and TRBJ1-5, the full variable domain reads NAGVMQNPRHLVRRRGQEARLRCSPMKGHSHVYWYRQLPEEGLKFMVYLQKENIIDESGMPKERFSAEFPKEGPSILRIQQVVRGDSAAYFCASSPSTGGGGQPQHFGDGTRLSIL.

Only a few counts were recorded for this clone. J is TRBJ2-3 and V is TRBV5-1; D is undetermined. Trimming removed 0 bases at V and 0 bases at J, with 5 bases between. Germline V gene data show CDR1 as SGHRS and CDR2 as YFSETQ. The CDR3 extends over 14 amino acids. This CDR3 reads CASSLAASTDTQYF. In nucleotides, the CDR3 is TGCGCCAGCAGCTTGGCCGCGAGCACAGATACGCAGTATTTT.

The chain has TRBV19 and TRBJ2-2; a possible D gene is TRBD2 (7 bases). Germline CDR1 LNHDA, CDR2 SQIVND (reference sequence). V was trimmed by 7 bases and J by 4 bases, leaving 16 bases between them. The CDR3 runs to 15 residues. The CDR3 bases are TGTGCCAGTATTGGCGGGGGCCGGGGCACCGGGGAGCTGTTTTTT. Translated, it gives CASIGGGRGTGELFF.

The chain combines TRBV7-2 with TRBJ2-7; no definite D call. V was trimmed by 2 bases and J by 0 bases, leaving 5 bases between them. The CDR3 runs 13 residues. Germline CDR1 and CDR2: SGHTA and FQGNSA. The CDR3 DNA is TGTGCCAGCAGCTTACAGTTCTCCTACGAGCAGTACTTC. Protein sequence: CASSLQFSYEQYF.

The chain couples TRBV6-5 to TRBJ2-3; the match to TRBD2 covers 9 bases. The trim removed 7 bases at V and 2 bases at J, leaving 4 bases unmatched. This CDR3 has 14 residues. Germline lookup yields CDR1 MNHEY and CDR2 SVGAGI. The CDR3 reads CASTLAGHTDTQYF. In DNA form, the CDR3 reads TGTGCCAGCACCCTAGCGGGACACACAGATACGCAGTATTTT.

CDR3 nucleotide sequence: TGTGCCAGCAGCGACGGGACAGGGGGCGGCAATCAGCCCCAGCATTTT. As protein: CASSDGTGGGNQPQHF. This chain links TRBV9 with TRBJ1-5; 12 bases map to TRBD1. The CDR3 has 16 residues. The germline V gene has CDR1 SGDLS and CDR2 YYNGEE. The J segment lost 2 bases and the V segment lost 3 bases, leaving 3 bases of the junction unmatched.

This clone was detected a few times. The V call is TRBV7-8, the J call TRBJ2-2; D is perhaps TRBD2 (6 bases). The V end lost 3 bases, the J end lost 0 bases, and 11 bases lay between the germline ends. The CDR3 covers 16 residues. Per germline, CDR1 SGHVS and CDR2 FQNEAQ. The CDR3 DNA sequence: TGTGCCAGCAGCTTTCCGGAGGGGACGAACACCGGGGAGCTGTTTTTT. This encodes CASSFPEGTNTGELFF.

This clone was seen just once. The genes are TRBV10-2 and TRBJ2-1, with 9 bases matching TRBD2. Germline assignment: CDR1 WSHSY and CDR2 SAAADI. V lost 5 bases, J lost 4 bases, and 3 bases stayed unmatched. The CDR3 is made up of 14 amino acids. The CDR3 coding sequence is TGCGCCAGCAGTAGCGGGGGGATTTACAATGAGCAGTTCTTC. As protein: CASSSGGIYNEQFF.

This chain connects TRBV19 to TRBJ2-1, with D perhaps matching TRBD2 (6 bases). V lost 3 bases to trimming and J lost 4 bases, with 13 bases between them. CDR3 size: 15 residues. CDR1 is LNHDA, CDR2 SQIVND, per germline (reference sequence). The chain's CDR3 is CASSMVEGRYNEQFF. CDR3 nucleotide sequence: TGTGCCAGTAGTATGGTGGAGGGGCGTTACAATGAGCAGTTCTTC. Variable domain in full (rest from reference TRBV19 and TRBJ2-1): DGGITQSPKYLFRKEGQNVTLSCEQNLNHDAMYWYRQDPGQGLRLIYYSQIVNDFQKGDIAEGYSVSREKKESFPLTVTSAQKNPTAFYLCASSMVEGRYNEQFFGPGTRLTVL.

This sequence joins TRBV9 and TRBJ2-1; no reliable D call. The CDR3 spans 12 residues. The V and J ends lost 1 base and 10 bases respectively, with 9 bases between them. Germline V CDR1 and CDR2: SGDLS, YYNGEE. Here the CDR3 DNA reads TGTGCCAGCAGCGTAAATAGCCGAGAGCAGTTCTTC. Amino acids: CASSVNSREQFF.